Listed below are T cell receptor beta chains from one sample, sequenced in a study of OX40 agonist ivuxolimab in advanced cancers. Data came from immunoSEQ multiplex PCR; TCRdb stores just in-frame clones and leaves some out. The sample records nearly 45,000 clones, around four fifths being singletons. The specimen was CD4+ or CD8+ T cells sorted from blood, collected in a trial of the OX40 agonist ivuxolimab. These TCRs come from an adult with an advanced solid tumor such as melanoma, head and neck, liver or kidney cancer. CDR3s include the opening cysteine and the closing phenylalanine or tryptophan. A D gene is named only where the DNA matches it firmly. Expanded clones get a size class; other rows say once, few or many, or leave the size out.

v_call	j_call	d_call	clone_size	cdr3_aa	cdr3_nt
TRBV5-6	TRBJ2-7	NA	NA	CASSLGWVGDTNYEQYF	TGTGCCAGCAGCTTGGGCTGGGTTGGGGACACAAACTACGAGCAGTACTTC
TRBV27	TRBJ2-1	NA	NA	CASIGDSNNEQFF	TGTGCCAGCATCGGTGACAGCAACAATGAGCAGTTCTTC
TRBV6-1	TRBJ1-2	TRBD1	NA	CASSVGQGPNYGYTF	TGTGCCAGCAGTGTCGGACAGGGACCGAACTATGGCTACACCTTC
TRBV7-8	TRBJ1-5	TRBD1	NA	CASSEITGGGKPQHF	TGTGCCAGCAGCGAAATAACAGGGGGCGGAAAGCCCCAGCATTTT
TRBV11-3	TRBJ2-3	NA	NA	CASSLGSGLTDTQYF	TGTGCCAGCAGCTTAGGGTCGGGGTTAACAGATACGCAGTATTTT
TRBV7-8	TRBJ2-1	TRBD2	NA	CASSLTSSSGPLGNEQFF	TGTGCCAGCAGCTTAACAAGTTCTAGCGGACCGCTTGGCAATGAGCAGTTCTTC
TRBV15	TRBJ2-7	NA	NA	CATSRDTVDEQYF	TGTGCCACCAGCAGAGACACGGTCGACGAGCAGTACTTC
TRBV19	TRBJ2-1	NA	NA	CASRGYEQFF	TGTGCCAGCAGAGGTTATGAGCAGTTCTTC
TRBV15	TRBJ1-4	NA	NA	CATSRGGGASYEKLFF	TGTGCCACCAGCAGAGGGGGCGGGGCATCCTATGAAAAACTGTTTTTT
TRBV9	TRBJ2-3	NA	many	CASSVEGLGSYTDTQYF	TGTGCCAGCAGCGTAGAAGGGCTGGGCAGCTACACAGATACGCAGTATTTT
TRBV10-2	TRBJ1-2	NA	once	CASSDPGEYGYTF	TGCGCCAGCAGTGACCCCGGAGAATATGGCTACACCTTC
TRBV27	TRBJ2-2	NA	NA	CASSPRNTGELFF	TGTGCCAGCAGTCCCCGGAACACCGGGGAGCTGTTTTTT
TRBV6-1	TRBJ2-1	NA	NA	CASRKRSGYNEQFF	TGTGCCAGCAGGAAAAGGAGCGGGTACAATGAGCAGTTCTTC
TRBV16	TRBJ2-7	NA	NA	CASSQSMGGAYEQYF	TGTGCCAGCAGCCAATCGATGGGGGGCGCCTACGAGCAGTACTTC
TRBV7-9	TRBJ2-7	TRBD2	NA	CASSLVTGTSPVEQYF	TGTGCCAGCAGCTTAGTGACCGGGACTAGCCCGGTAGAGCAGTACTTC
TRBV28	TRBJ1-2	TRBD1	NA	CASAPGTVIYGYTF	TGTGCCAGTGCTCCGGGGACAGTGATTTATGGCTACACCTTC
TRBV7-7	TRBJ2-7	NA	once	CASSLTQGREQYF	TGTGCCAGCAGCTTAACCCAGGGCCGTGAGCAGTACTTC
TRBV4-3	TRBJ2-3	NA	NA	CASSLRGSVDTQYF	TGCGCCAGCAGCCTTAGGGGATCGGTAGATACGCAGTATTTT
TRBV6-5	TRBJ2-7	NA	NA	CASSYSPLYEQYF	TGTGCCAGCAGTTACTCTCCTCTCTACGAGCAGTACTTC
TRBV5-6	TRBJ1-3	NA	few	CASSLVGNGNTIYF	TGTGCCAGCAGCTTGGTGGGGAATGGAAACACCATATATTTT
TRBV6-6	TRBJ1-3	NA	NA	CASSYVRGGTGNTIYF	TGTGCCAGCAGTTACGTCCGGGGGGGGACTGGAAACACCATATATTTT
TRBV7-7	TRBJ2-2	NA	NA	CASSLDGAGELFF	TGTGCCAGCAGCTTAGATGGGGCCGGGGAGCTGTTTTTT
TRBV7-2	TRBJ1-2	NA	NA	CASSSSGTGGYTF	TGTGCCAGCAGCTCTTCCGGGACTGGAGGCTACACCTTC